The next 5 T cell receptor beta chains were all read from a single sample in a study of Ad26.COV2.S vaccination and SARS-CoV-2 variants. The protocol was immunoSEQ multiplex PCR, while the TCRdb copy is restricted to in-frame clones and leaves out a portion. The sample gives about 180,000 clones, roughly 85% of which show up once; under 7.5% is in the top ten. Sequenced here: peripheral blood, sampled after recovery from COVID-19. The receptor set was obtained from a human donor who had recovered from COVID-19.

With regard to this clone: This same CDR3 is encoded by further DNA sequences in the sample. The chain employs TRBV9 and TRBJ1-2, with D possibly TRBD1 on 6 matching bases. The CDR3 sequence is 13 residues long. V was shortened by 1 base and J by 2 bases, with 6 bases between the two germline ends. In germline, CDR1 is SGDLS, CDR2 YYNGEE. The CDR3 loop is CASSVTGNYGYTF. The CDR3, as DNA: TGTGCCAGCAGCGTAACAGGGAACTATGGCTACACCTTC.

This clone has more than one count but fewer than ten. The V call is TRBV7-3, the J call TRBJ1-6; the D gene is possibly TRBD1 (5 bases). The CDR3 loop spans 14 amino acids. Trimming shortened V by 0 bases and J by 7 bases, and 7 bases separated the two germline ends. CDR1 and CDR2 (germline): SGHTA, FQGTGA. Here the CDR3 reads CASSLTGVNSPLHF. The DNA of the CDR3 is TGTGCCAGCAGCTTAACGGGGGTCAATTCACCCCTCCACTTT.

The CDR3 DNA is TGTGCCAGCAGGACAGGCCCTAATTCACCCCTCCACTTT. Translation gives CASRTGPNSPLHF. This chain links TRBV25-1 with TRBJ1-6; D may be TRBD1 (6 bases). Trimming shortened V by 6 bases and J by 6 bases, and 9 bases separated the two germline ends. The CDR3 spans 13 residues. Germline V gene data show CDR1 as MGHDK and CDR2 as SYGVNS.

V and J are TRBV3-1 (or the pseudogene TRBV3-2) and TRBJ2-2; TRBD2 might be the D (6 bases). The CDR3 runs to 20 residues. The V gene lost 4 bases and the J gene lost 1 base, with 25 bases spanning the gap. In germline, CDR1 is LGHDT, CDR2 YNNKEL (reference sequence). The CDR3 spells CASSPPYIRRDSWNTGELFF. In nucleotides, the CDR3 is TGTGCCAGCAGCCCACCTTACATTCGCCGGGACTCTTGGAACACCGGGGAGCTGTTTTTT.

The rearrangement uses TRBV27 and TRBJ1-2; the match to TRBD1 covers 11 bases. The CDR3 covers 14 residues. The V gene's germline CDR1 is MNHEY and CDR2 SMNVEV (reference sequence). Trimming took 5 bases from V and 8 from J; bases not matched to a gene: 7. The CDR3 DNA follows: TGTGCCAGCAGTCCCCGGACAGGGGGCGAAGGCTACACCTTC. Translated, it gives CASSPRTGGEGYTF.